This entry lists 10 T cell receptor beta chains sequenced from one sample in a study of blood T cells in healthy people across ages. Through a sample-barcoded 5' primer and a J-beta primer mix, a second PCR was run for roughly 6 to 11 cycles. TCRdb passed the 5' RACE reads through MiXCR, listing each CDR3 protein once. Altogether more than 900,000 distinct CDR3 sequences are present, roughly a quarter being singletons, with the ten largest covering 0.65% to 0.95%. These data also formed part of another study, on T cells of mothers and their children.

Sequenced: blood. These receptors all stem from a girl aged 2-10 years in good health.

This clonotype was counted only a few times. The chain carries TRBV7-2 and TRBJ1-1; no definite D call. Germline V gives CDR1 SGHTA, CDR2 FQGNSA. The V gene lost 0 bases and the J gene lost 8 bases, with 7 bases spanning the gap. The CDR3 consists of 12 residues. CDR3 region: CASSLARPEAFF. As DNA, the CDR3 is TGTGCCAGCAGCTTAGCGCGACCGGAAGCTTTCTTT.

This clonotype showed up many times. The V gene is TRBV13, the J gene TRBJ2-7; 16 nucleotides match TRBD2. This CDR3 comprises 19 residues. Germline CDR1 is PRHDT and CDR2 is FYEKMQ (reference sequence). Trimming took 5 bases from V and 0 from J; bases not matched to a gene: 10. CDR3 protein: CASSRGTSGRVPSSYEQYF. CDR3 DNA: TGTGCCAGCAGCCGCGGGACTAGCGGGAGGGTCCCCAGCTCCTACGAGCAGTACTTC. The full variable domain, with the rest looked up from reference TRBV13 and TRBJ2-7, is AAGVIQSPRHLIKEKRETATLKCYPIPRHDTVYWYQQGPGQDPQFLISFYEKMQSDKGSIPDRFSAQQFSDYHSELNMSSLELGDSALYFCASSRGTSGRVPSSYEQYFGPGTRLTVT.

This clonotype was counted many times. This rearrangement joins TRBV9 to TRBJ1-1, with D possibly being TRBD1 (5 bases). The V end was cut by 4 bases, the J end by 5 bases, with 12 bases between. CDR1 is SGDLS and CDR2 is YYNGEE in the germline V gene. The CDR3 has 13 amino acids. CDR3 region: CASSPSGGTEAFF. The CDR3 region has the DNA TGTGCCAGCAGCCCCTCGGGGGGGACTGAAGCTTTCTTT.

In regard to this clonotype: Here the CDR3 omits its conserved ending phenylalanine or tryptophan, so a read error is the likely source. The rearrangement uses TRBV5-1 and TRBJ1-1; no reliable D call. V was pared by 0 bases and J by 1 base, with 13 bases between. From germline, CDR1 is SGHRS and CDR2 YFSETQ. The length of the CDR3 is 16 residues. CDR3 in amino acids: CASSLGASLSNTEAFL. CDR3 nucleotide sequence: TGCGCCAGCAGCTTGGGGGCATCCTTATCGAACACTGAAGCTTTCCTT.

This clonotype was seen a handful of times. This chain links TRBV24-1 with TRBJ2-3; TRBD1 matches at 12 bases. Per germline, CDR1 KGHDR and CDR2 SFDVKD. Unmatched junction bases numbered 2, after V lost 3 bases and J lost 2 bases. CDR3 size: 16 residues. CDR3 sequence (DNA): TGTGCCACCAGTGATGGGACAGGGGGCTACACAGATACGCAGTATTTT. Translation gives CATSDGTGGYTDTQYF.

Only a few counts were recorded for this clonotype. The genes are TRBV7-6 and TRBJ1-6; 7 bases agree with TRBD1. V dropped 5 bases and J dropped 7; count of bases not matched to a gene: 20. Germline-derived CDR1 and CDR2 are SGHVS and FNYEAQ. The CDR3 contains 19 residues. The CDR3 DNA follows: TGTGCCAGCAGCCAAGGGGATGGGCGACAGGGTAAAGAGAATTCACCCCTCCACTTT. It codes for CASSQGDGRQGKENSPLHF.

The V and J genes are TRBV28 and TRBJ2-7; 8 nucleotides line up with TRBD2. The trim removed 8 bases at V and 4 bases at J, leaving 22 bases unmatched. The CDR3 extends over 18 amino acids. Germline V gene data show CDR1 as MDHEN and CDR2 as SYDVKM. CDR3 protein: CASGTVIQAGESGYEQYF. CDR3 DNA: TGTGCCAGCGGAACGGTGATTCAAGCGGGAGAGAGTGGGTACGAGCAGTACTTC.

This clonotype came up once. The chain has TRBV29-1 and TRBJ1-2, with unresolved D. The CDR3 totals 12 residues. CDR1 is SQVTM and CDR2 is ANQGSEA in the germline V gene. V lost 6 bases and J 4 bases, leaving 12 bases between the germline ends. As DNA, the CDR3 is TGCAGCGTGCCTCAGGTGGGCTATGGCTACACCTTC. Amino acid sequence: CSVPQVGYGYTF.

V usage is TRBV6-6 and J usage is TRBJ2-5; D is ambiguous. The DNA end lines up better with TRBJ2-7; the J call may be wrong. Germline V CDR1 and CDR2: MNHNY, SVGAGI (reference sequence). The CDR3 extends over 12 amino acids. The CDR3 loop reads CASSYNADEQYF. The CDR3 DNA follows: TGTGCCAGCAGTTATAACGCAGACGAGCAGTACTTC.

This clonotype was picked up one time. This rearrangement joins TRBV6-2 or TRBV6-3 to TRBJ2-1; 15 positions match TRBD2. The CDR3 sequence is 17 residues long. The V gene's germline CDR1 is MNHEY and CDR2 SVGEGT. J gave up 4 bases and V 8 bases, and 9 bases lay outside the gene matches. The CDR3 DNA reads as TGTGCCAGCCAGAACGGACTAGCGGGGGGGATATACAATGAGCAGTTCTTC. Translating it yields CASQNGLAGGIYNEQFF.